A selection of T cell receptor beta chains follows, all from one sample in a study of response to subunit inactivated influenza vaccine. TCRdb independently ran MiXCR on the RT-PCR reads; one entry per CDR3 protein. The data hold roughly 620,000 distinct CDR3 sequences, with around 11% observed a single time. The sample also formed part of further work on T cells expressing NK-cell markers.

Source: PBMCs from blood, taken on the day of vaccination. These TCRs come from a man in his forties or fifties who received an inactivated influenza vaccine. Both conserved end residues are part of each CDR3. D genes are given only for firm matches. Expanded clones get a size class; other rows say once, few or many, or leave the size out.

j_call v_call d_call clone_size cdr3_aa cdr3_nt
TRBJ2-7 TRBV5-6 - - CASTYDRGTLAYF TGTGCCAGCACTTACGACCGCGGGACATTAGCGTACTTC
TRBJ1-1 TRBV25-1 TRBD1 few CASSESEGARAEAFF TGTGCCAGCAGTGAATCTGAGGGGGCGCGCGCTGAAGCTTTCTTT
TRBJ2-7 TRBV6-5 - - CASSYRRRHIYEQYF TGTGCCAGCAGTTATCGCCGGCGGCATATCTACGAGCAGTACTTC
TRBJ1-3 TRBV6-1 TRBD1 - CASRAGTGATGNTIYF TGTGCCAGCAGGGCCGGGACAGGGGCGACTGGAAACACCATATATTTT
TRBJ2-3 TRBV7-9 - - CASSSLGITDTQYF TGTGCCAGCAGCTCACTTGGGATCACAGATACGCAGTATTTT
TRBJ1-5 TRBV6-2/TRBV6-3 - few CASSYGGGGQPQHF TGTGCCAGCAGTTACGGGGGCGGGGGTCAGCCCCAGCATTTT
TRBJ2-3 TRBV24-1 TRBD1 - CATSAGTGGVTDTQYF TGTGCCACCAGTGCTGGGACAGGGGGCGTAACAGATACGCAGTATTTT
TRBJ1-2 TRBV6-5 - few CASSEGHGYTF TGTGCCAGCAGTGAAGGGCACGGCTACACCTTC
TRBJ1-1 TRBV29-1 - - CSVKQVNTEAFF TGCAGCGTGAAACAGGTGAACACTGAAGCTTTCTTT
TRBJ2-1 TRBV24-1 - many CATSDALHRDYVDEQFF TGTGCCACCAGTGACGCCCTTCATCGAGATTATGTGGATGAGCAGTTCTTC
TRBJ2-2 TRBV10-3 - few CAILVAGELFF TGTGCCATTCTTGTGGCCGGGGAGCTGTTTTTT
TRBJ2-2 TRBV3-1 - - CATSQVAFERGTGELFF TGTGCCACCAGCCAAGTGGCATTCGAGAGGGGGACCGGGGAGCTGTTTTTT
TRBJ2-7 TRBV7-3 - - CASSLGRGGTSGKQYF TGTGCCAGCAGCTTAGGTCGTGGGGGGACGTCCGGGAAGCAGTACTTC
TRBJ1-5 TRBV7-2 - many CASSLERGNQPQHF TGTGCCAGCAGCTTAGAACGGGGCAATCAGCCCCAGCATTTT
TRBJ2-7 TRBV13 TRBD2 many CASSLDGEGRIEQYF TGTGCCAGCAGCTTAGACGGGGAGGGCCGAATCGAGCAGTACTTC
TRBJ2-1 TRBV10-3 - - CAISPQSGGDPYNEQFF TGTGCCATCAGCCCCCAGTCCGGGGGTGACCCCTACAATGAGCAGTTCTTC
TRBJ1-1 TRBV6-1 TRBD1 - CASRETGPAEAFF TGTGCCAGCAGAGAGACAGGGCCGGCTGAAGCTTTCTTT
TRBJ1-1 TRBV3-1 - few CASSTTDRPRTEAFF TGTGCCAGCAGCACAACTGACAGGCCTCGCACTGAAGCTTTCTTT
TRBJ2-1 TRBV4-1 TRBD2 - CASSQGSALAGGPGNEQFF TGCGCCAGCAGCCAGGGTTCCGCACTAGCGGGAGGGCCGGGGAATGAGCAGTTCTTC
TRBJ2-5 TRBV10-3 - few CAISEHREETQYF TGTGCCATCAGTGAGCATAGGGAAGAGACCCAGTACTTC
TRBJ1-3 TRBV3-1 - few CASSHSGAGNTIYF TGTGCCAGCAGCCACTCAGGGGCTGGAAACACCATATATTTT
TRBJ1-5 TRBV5-5 - few CASSFRADPSNQPQHF TGTGCCAGCAGCTTCCGGGCCGACCCTAGCAATCAGCCCCAGCATTTT
TRBJ1-5 TRBV12-3/TRBV12-4 - many CASSLMGNQPQHF TGTGCCAGCAGTTTAATGGGGAATCAGCCCCAGCATTTT
TRBJ2-1 TRBV6-2/TRBV6-3 - few CASRPPGVLSSYNEQFF TGTGCCAGCAGACCCCCAGGTGTACTAAGCTCCTACAATGAGCAGTTCTTC
TRBJ2-7 TRBV12-3/TRBV12-4 TRBD2 few CASRKTSDEQYF TGTGCCAGCAGGAAAACTAGCGACGAGCAGTACTTC
TRBJ2-3 TRBV7-9 TRBD2 few CASSFGLAASTDTQYF TGTGCCAGCAGCTTTGGACTAGCGGCTAGCACAGATACGCAGTATTTT
TRBJ2-1 TRBV4-3 TRBD2 many CASSQGSGTLNEQFF TGCGCCAGCAGCCAAGGGAGCGGGACCTTGAATGAGCAGTTCTTC
TRBJ2-1 TRBV7-9 TRBD2 once CASSLPPGGTQFF TGTGCCAGCAGCTTACCACCGGGGGGGACTCAGTTCTTC
TRBJ2-1 TRBV27 TRBD2 - CASRGSGNSYNEQFF TGTGCCAGCAGAGGTAGCGGGAACTCCTACAATGAGCAGTTCTTC
TRBJ2-5 TRBV5-1 - few CASSLDPGQSKETQYF TGCGCCAGCAGCTTGGATCCAGGACAGAGCAAAGAGACCCAGTACTTC
TRBJ2-1 TRBV19 TRBD2 - CASSIRGSLAEGNEQFF TGTGCCAGTAGTATTCGGGGTAGTCTAGCGGAAGGAAATGAGCAGTTCTTC
TRBJ2-5 TRBV12-3/TRBV12-4 - - CASSFGGSPETQYF TGTGCCAGCAGTTTTGGGGGAAGCCCAGAGACCCAGTACTTC
TRBJ2-3 TRBV29-1 - - CSVERFGTDTQYF TGCAGCGTTGAGCGTTTCGGCACAGATACGCAGTATTTT
TRBJ1-4 TRBV29-1 - many CSVEDSVGAGELFF TGCAGCGTAGAGGACAGCGTGGGGGCTGGGGAACTGTTTTTT
TRBJ1-2 TRBV4-3 - - CASSSYRAGGYTF TGCGCCAGCAGCTCTTACAGGGCGGGTGGCTACACCTTC
TRBJ1-3 TRBV6-1 - - CASKGDGNSGNTIYF TGTGCCAGCAAAGGGGACGGCAACTCTGGAAACACCATATATTTT
TRBJ2-5 TRBV12-3/TRBV12-4 TRBD1 - CASSRDSLVLETQYF TGTGCCAGCAGTAGGGACAGTCTCGTCCTGGAGACCCAGTACTTC